Detailed here is one TCR beta chain. Its antigen is undetermined. The data were obtained in a study of T cell responses to AZD1222 COVID-19 vaccine. Sequencing used immunoSEQ multiplex PCR; TCRdb keeps in-frame clones, though not all of them. The sample comprises roughly 110,000 clones, about 90% of which are singletons, and about 6.8% rests with the top ten. The study's findings and limits: Of the AZD1222 recipients, only 5 or 6 were seropositive at baseline. Spike-specific TCR repertoires showed rising breadth and depth after two AZD1222 doses. The donor group comprised mostly white British people and more females; the analysis possibly underestimated clonal diversity.

Recipients boosted at about 4 weeks or about 12 weeks are pooled. The CDR3 is made up of 17 amino acids. Germline V gives CDR1 SEHNR, CDR2 FQNEAQ (reference sequence). V lost 1 base, J lost 1 base, and 16 bases lay in between. The TCR sequence derives from an adult who received the AZD1222 COVID-19 vaccine. The genes are TRBV7-9 and TRBJ1-2; D perhaps matches TRBD1 (6 bases). This sample comprised peripheral blood, obtained 28 days after the second AZD1222 dose. CDR3: CASSLVWGRMYNYGYTF. The CDR3 bases are TGTGCCAGCAGCTTAGTCTGGGGGCGCATGTATAACTATGGCTACACCTTC.